Here is one T cell receptor (beta chain) with its context. What it binds is unknown. The data belong to a study of CXCR3-negative and CXCR3-positive naive CD8 T cells. Study summary: With about 1.5 +/- 0.3 million reads per library, the TRB reads numbered 110 million to 150 million in total.

Overall study findings and caveats: In both naive subsets diversity was comparably high, whereas memory CD8+ cells showed much lower diversity. The TRB CDR3s that CXCR3-positive naive cells carried were more hydrophobic than those of CXCR3-negative naive cells. Researchers reported similar TRBV-TRBJ usage in naive CXCR3-negative and CXCR3-positive cells, though memory differed. No difference in surface CD5 was seen between naive subsets, and TCR strength was inferred from TRB CDR3 properties.

The method, 5' RACE with UMI labels, was used to prepare the TRB cDNA libraries. Using the 5' RACE reads, TCRdb records one entry per CDR3 protein without DNA. The sample holds approximately 100,000 distinct CDR3 sequences. The V gene's germline CDR1 is SEHNR and CDR2 FQNEAQ (reference sequence). CDR3 length: 19 amino acids. The chain employs TRBV7-9 and TRBJ2-1; TCRdb's assignment of TRBD1 cannot be checked, as there is no DNA. This receptor was obtained from a human donor in good health. Some clones in this sample may be carry-over from other donors' samples. Sequencing was performed on naive CXCR3+ CD8+ T cells from blood. The subset is: CD45RO-CCR7+CD27+CD95- naive CD8+ T cells expressing CXCR3 (TNR3+). CDR3 protein: CASSSTEITGTGGYNEQFF. Complete variable domain (other parts from reference TRBV7-9 and TRBJ2-1): DTGVSQNPRHKITKRGQNVTFRCDPISEHNRLYWYRQTLGQGPEFLTYFQNEAQLEKSRLLSDRFSAERPKGSFSTLEIQRTEQGDSAMYLCASSSTEITGTGGYNEQFFGPGTRLTVL.